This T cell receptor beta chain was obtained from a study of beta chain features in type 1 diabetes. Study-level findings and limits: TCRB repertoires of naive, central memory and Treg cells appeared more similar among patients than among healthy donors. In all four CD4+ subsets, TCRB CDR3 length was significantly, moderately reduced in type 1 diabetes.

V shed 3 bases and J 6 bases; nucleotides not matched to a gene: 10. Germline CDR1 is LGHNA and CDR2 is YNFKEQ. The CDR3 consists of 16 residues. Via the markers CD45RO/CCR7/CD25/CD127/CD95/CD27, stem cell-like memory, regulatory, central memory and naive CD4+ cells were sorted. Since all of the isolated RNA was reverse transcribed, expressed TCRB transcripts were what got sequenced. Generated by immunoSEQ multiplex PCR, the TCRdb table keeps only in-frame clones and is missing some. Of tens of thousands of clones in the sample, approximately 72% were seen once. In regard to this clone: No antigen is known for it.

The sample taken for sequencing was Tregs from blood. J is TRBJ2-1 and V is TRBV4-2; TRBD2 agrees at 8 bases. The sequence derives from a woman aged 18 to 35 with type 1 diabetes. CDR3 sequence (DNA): TGTGCCAGCAGCCATTTGGGGACTAGACAATCCAATGAGCAGTTCTTC. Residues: CASSHLGTRQSNEQFF.